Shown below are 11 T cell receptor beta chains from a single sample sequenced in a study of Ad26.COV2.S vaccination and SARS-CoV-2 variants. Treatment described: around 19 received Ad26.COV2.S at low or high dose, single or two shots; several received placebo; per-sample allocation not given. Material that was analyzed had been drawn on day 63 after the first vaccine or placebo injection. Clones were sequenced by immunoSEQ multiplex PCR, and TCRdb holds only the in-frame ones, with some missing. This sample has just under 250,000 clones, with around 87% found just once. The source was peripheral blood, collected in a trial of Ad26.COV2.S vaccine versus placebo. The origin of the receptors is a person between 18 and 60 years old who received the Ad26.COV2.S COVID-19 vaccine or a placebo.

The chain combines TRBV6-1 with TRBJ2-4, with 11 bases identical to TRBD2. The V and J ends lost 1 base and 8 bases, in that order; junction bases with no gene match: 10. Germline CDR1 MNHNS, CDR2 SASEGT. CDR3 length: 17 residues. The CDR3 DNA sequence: TGTGCCAGCAGTGAAGGCTTAGCGGGAGGGCCGGACGACATTCAGTACTTC. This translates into CASSEGLAGGPDDIQYF.

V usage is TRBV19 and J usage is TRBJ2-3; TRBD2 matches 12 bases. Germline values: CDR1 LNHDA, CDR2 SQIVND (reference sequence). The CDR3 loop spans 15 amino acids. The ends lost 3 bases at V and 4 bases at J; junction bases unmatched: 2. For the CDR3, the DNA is TGTGCCAGTAGTATTCTAGCGGGGGGGCCAGATACGCAGTATTTT. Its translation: CASSILAGGPDTQYF. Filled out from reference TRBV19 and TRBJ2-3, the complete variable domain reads DGGITQSPKYLFRKEGQNVTLSCEQNLNHDAMYWYRQDPGQGLRLIYYSQIVNDFQKGDIAEGYSVSREKKESFPLTVTSAQKNPTAFYLCASSILAGGPDTQYFGPGTRLTVL.

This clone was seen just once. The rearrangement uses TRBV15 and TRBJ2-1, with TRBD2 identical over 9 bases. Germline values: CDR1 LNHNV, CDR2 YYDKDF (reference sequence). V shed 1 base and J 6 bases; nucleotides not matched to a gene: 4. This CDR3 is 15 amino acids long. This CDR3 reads CATSRALAGLNEQFF. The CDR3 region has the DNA TGTGCCACCAGCAGAGCGCTAGCGGGGCTCAATGAGCAGTTCTTC. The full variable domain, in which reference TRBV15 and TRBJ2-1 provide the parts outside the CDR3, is DAMVIQNPRYQVTQFGKPVTLSCSQTLNHNVMYWYQQKSSQAPKLLFHYYDKDFNNEADTPDNFQSRRPNTSFCFLDIRSPGLGDTAMYLCATSRALAGLNEQFFGPGTRLTVL.

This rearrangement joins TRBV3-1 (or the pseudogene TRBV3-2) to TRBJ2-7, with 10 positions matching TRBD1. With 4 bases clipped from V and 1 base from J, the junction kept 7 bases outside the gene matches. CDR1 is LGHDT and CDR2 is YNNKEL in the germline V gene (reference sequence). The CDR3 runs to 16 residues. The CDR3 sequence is CASSPTGQGLSYEQYF. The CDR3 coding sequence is TGTGCCAGCAGCCCAACGGGACAGGGGCTTTCCTACGAGCAGTACTTC.

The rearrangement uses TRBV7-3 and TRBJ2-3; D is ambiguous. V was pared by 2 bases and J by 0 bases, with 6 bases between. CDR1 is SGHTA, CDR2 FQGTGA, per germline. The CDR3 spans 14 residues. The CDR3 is CASSLPSSTDTQYF. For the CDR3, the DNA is TGTGCCAGCAGCTTACCATCTAGCACAGATACGCAGTATTTT.

The CDR3 nucleotides read TGTGCCAGCAGCCTTCGGACAGGGCCGAGCTCTGGAAACACCATATATTTT. Translating it yields CASSLRTGPSSGNTIYF. V usage is TRBV7-9 and J usage is TRBJ1-3; 8 bases map to TRBD1. The germline CDR1 and CDR2 sequences are SEHNR and FQNEAQ (reference sequence). The CDR3 runs to 17 residues. V lost 5 bases, J lost 0 bases, and 9 bases stayed unmatched.

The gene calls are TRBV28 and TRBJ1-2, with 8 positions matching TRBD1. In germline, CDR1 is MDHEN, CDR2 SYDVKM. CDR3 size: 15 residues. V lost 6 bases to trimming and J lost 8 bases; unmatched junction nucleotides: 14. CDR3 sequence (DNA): TGTGCCAGCAGCCTTACTAGGACAGGGATGGAAGGCTACACCTTC. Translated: CASSLTRTGMEGYTF.

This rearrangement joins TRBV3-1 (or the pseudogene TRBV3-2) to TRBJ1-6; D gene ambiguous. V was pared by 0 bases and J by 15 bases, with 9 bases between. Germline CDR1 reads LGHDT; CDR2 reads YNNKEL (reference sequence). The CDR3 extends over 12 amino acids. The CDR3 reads CASSQEKSHLHF. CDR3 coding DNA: TGTGCCAGCAGCCAAGAGAAGTCCCACCTCCACTTT.

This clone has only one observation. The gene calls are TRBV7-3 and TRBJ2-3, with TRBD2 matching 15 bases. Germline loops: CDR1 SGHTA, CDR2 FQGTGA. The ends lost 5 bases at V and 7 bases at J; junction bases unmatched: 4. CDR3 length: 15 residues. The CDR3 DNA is TGTGCCAGCAGCATCGGACTAGCGGGAGGGCATACGCAGTATTTT. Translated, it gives CASSIGLAGGHTQYF.

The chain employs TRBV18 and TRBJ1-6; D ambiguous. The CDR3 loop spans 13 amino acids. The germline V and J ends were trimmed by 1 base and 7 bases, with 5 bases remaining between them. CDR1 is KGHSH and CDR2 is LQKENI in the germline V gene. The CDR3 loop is CASSPQANSPLHF. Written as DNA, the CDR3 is TGTGCCAGCTCACCACAGGCCAATTCACCCCTCCACTTT.

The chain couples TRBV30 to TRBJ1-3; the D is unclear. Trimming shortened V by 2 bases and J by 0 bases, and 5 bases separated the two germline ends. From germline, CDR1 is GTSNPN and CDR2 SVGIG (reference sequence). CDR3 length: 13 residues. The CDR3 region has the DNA TGTGCCTGGAGTCCGTACTCTGGAAACACCATATATTTT. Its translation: CAWSPYSGNTIYF.